One T cell receptor (beta chain) is described in this entry. Its antigen is not identified. These data originate in a study of CD8+ T cells in alopecia areata. Extracted RNA was reverse transcribed into cDNA, the sequencing template. Sequencing used immunoSEQ multiplex PCR; TCRdb keeps in-frame clones, though not all of them. Of tens of thousands of clones listed, more than 45% were seen once; the top ten hold about 20%. General observations from the study: Compared with normal scalp, lesional scalp had higher clonality and more expanded CD8+ clones. How baseline CD8+ expansion relates to response remains uncertain (there was one nonresponder).

Treatment noted: oral pan-JAK inhibitor, 5-10 mg twice daily. The clonotype comes from a human donor with alopecia areata. Sequencing was performed on CD8+ T cells sorted from blood, taken at roughly week 38, from a patient treated with tofacitinib.

The CDR3: CAWTSGGNTIYF. DNA of the CDR3: TGTGCCTGGACGTCGGGAGGAAACACCATATATTTT. The J gene is TRBJ1-3, the V gene TRBV30; no firm D call. Per germline, CDR1 GTSNPN and CDR2 SVGIG (reference sequence). CDR3 length equals 12 residues. Trimming removed 4 bases at V and 4 bases at J, with 8 bases between.